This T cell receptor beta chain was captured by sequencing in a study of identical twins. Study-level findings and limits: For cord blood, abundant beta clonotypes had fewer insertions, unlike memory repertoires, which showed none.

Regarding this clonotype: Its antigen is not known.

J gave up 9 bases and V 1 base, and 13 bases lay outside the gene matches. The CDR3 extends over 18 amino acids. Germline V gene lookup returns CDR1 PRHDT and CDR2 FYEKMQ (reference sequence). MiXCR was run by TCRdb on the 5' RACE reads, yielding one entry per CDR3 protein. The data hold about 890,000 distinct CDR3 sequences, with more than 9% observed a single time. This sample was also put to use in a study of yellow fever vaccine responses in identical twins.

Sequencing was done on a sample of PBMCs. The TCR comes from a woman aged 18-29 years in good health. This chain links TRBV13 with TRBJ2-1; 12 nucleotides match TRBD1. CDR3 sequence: CASSLEGMGTGGPFEQFF. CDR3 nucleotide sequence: TGTGCCAGCAGCTTAGAGGGGATGGGGACAGGGGGCCCGTTTGAGCAGTTCTTC.